This T cell receptor beta chain comes out of a study of blood T cell repertoires in COVID-19. Germline values: CDR1 KGHSH, CDR2 LQKENI. With 0 bases clipped from V and 4 bases from J, the junction kept 3 bases outside the gene matches. This CDR3 is built from 14 residues. Data came from immunoSEQ multiplex PCR; TCRdb stores just in-frame clones and leaves some out. The sample lists roughly 150,000 clones, 80% to 90% occurring once. The receptor was isolated from a woman aged 65 to 85 with acute or convalescent COVID-19. This chain connects TRBV18 to TRBJ2-7, with 7 bases fitting TRBD1. The sample consisted of peripheral blood. The CDR3: CASSPPGQLYEQYF. The DNA for the CDR3 is TGTGCCAGCTCACCACCGGGACAGCTTTACGAGCAGTACTTC.